The clone carrying this T cell receptor (beta chain) was counted a few times. Its matching antigen is unknown. This record belongs to a study of blood T cells in healthy people across ages. Study-wide results and limits: Correlation between TCR beta diversity and naive T cell percentage was strong.

For the second PCR, which ran for about 6 to 11 cycles, a sample-barcoded 5' primer and a J-beta primer mix were used. A single record per CDR3 protein comes from TCRdb applying MiXCR to the 5' RACE reads. The table lists some 850,000 distinct CDR3 sequences, around a quarter of them singletons, with about 2.9% in the top ten. J was trimmed by 1 base and V by 4 bases; bases with no gene match: 5. This CDR3 contains 16 residues. Germline V gene lookup returns CDR1 MGHRA and CDR2 YSYEKL. These data also featured in a second study, about T cells of mothers and their children.

The genes are TRBV4-1 and TRBJ2-2; 8 positions match TRBD1. This TCR was sampled from a boy aged 5-17 years in good health. The specimen sequenced was blood. CDR3 sequence: CASSRPTGVNTGELFF. The CDR3 bases are TGCGCCAGCAGCCGCCCGACAGGGGTGAACACCGGGGAGCTGTTTTTT.